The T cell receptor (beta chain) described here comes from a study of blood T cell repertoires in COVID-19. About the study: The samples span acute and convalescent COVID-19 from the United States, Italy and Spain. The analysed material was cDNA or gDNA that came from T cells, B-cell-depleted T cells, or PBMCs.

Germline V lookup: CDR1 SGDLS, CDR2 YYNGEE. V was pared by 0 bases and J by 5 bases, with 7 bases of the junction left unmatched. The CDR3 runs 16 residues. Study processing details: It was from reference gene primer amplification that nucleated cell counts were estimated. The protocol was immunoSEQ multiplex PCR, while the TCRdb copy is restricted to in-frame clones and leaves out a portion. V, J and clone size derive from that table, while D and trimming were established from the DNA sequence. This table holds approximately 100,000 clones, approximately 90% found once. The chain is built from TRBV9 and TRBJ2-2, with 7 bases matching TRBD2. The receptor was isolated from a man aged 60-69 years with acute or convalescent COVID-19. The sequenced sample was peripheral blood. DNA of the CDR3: TGTGCCAGCAGCGTAGCGGCGGGAGTGTTGACCGGGGAGCTGTTTTTT. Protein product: CASSVAAGVLTGELFF.